The clone carrying this TCR beta chain was seen only once. The sample comes from a study of blood T cell repertoires in COVID-19. On the study more broadly: Acute and convalescent COVID-19 samples came from the United States, Italy and Spain. The cDNA or gDNA used as material had been derived from T cells, B-cell-depleted T cells, or PBMCs.

CDR3 size: 14 residues. Germline CDR1 reads SGHNT; CDR2 reads YYREEE (reference sequence). The junction had 6 bases not matched to a gene; V was cut back by 2 bases and J by 5 bases. Profiled with immunoSEQ multiplex PCR; TCRdb holds only in-frame clones, not every one. The profile shows under 250,000 clones, approximately 88% of them singletons. This sequence originates from a man aged 60-69 years who had recovered from COVID-19. The sequenced sample was peripheral blood. This sequence joins TRBV5-4 and TRBJ1-2, with 7 bases identical to TRBD1. The CDR3 nucleotides read TGTGCCAGCAGCTTTGGGGGACAGCCGTATGGCTACACCTTC. Residues: CASSFGGQPYGYTF.